The entry that follows covers one T cell receptor beta chain sequence. The antigen this receptor binds is unknown. The input lacks base qualities; no much larger clone sits a single base away. Library creation used the immunoSEQ multiplex PCR assay. For the multiplex PCR, a mixture combining 60 forward primers for TCR Vbeta segments and 13 reverse primers for TCR Jbeta segments was used. The CDR3 region of rearranged TCR beta genes was amplified from genomic DNA by a multiplex PCR assay. Amplified TCR beta libraries were sequenced as 87-base-pair reads on the Illumina HiSeq System. In the original analysis: A later analysis tallied about 77 million unique TCR beta chains across the 610 or so repertoires, and about 12 million of those chains were shared by two or more donors. To remove PCR and sequencing errors, raw reads were error-corrected and collapsed into unique sequences using a nearest-neighbor algorithm that merged closely related sequences. Alignment of CDR3 sequences to IMGT reference sequences was used to assign V, D and J gene segments. For a sequence to be retained, a match of at least six nucleotides to both a V gene segment and a J gene segment was required. Rearrangements were classified as productive when the CDR3 lacked stop codons and remained in frame with V and J, and all other rearrangements were classified as non-productive. Following IMGT convention, CDR3 was defined as the stretch from the second conserved V-encoded cysteine to the conserved J-encoded phenylalanine. Sequences without an unambiguous match to a single V gene segment were excluded from the earlier analysis of almost 600 of the donors. In an earlier analysis of a few hundred of the donors, V segments were called functional above 56.7% productive rearrangements and were called segregating when the between-donor standard deviation exceeded 5%. A statistical classification framework was built for diagnosing cytomegalovirus status from the catalog of TCR beta chain sequences. A later analysis assigned V and J genes by comparing TCR nucleotide sequences with IMGT/GENE-DB human TR gene sequences. In a later analysis, CDR3 sequences and most-parsimonious VDJ recombination scenarios were assigned using the TCRdist pipeline. In a later analysis, each TCR beta chain was defined by its CDR3 amino acid sequence together with its V-gene family, and reads lacking a unique V-gene family were excluded. As a way to deal with suspected cross-contamination and a sequencing artifact, a later analysis dropped 500 to 700 nucleotide sequences that were highly shared and had low generation probability. In a later analysis, a clonal expansion index was calculated for each public chain from normalized within-repertoire ranks of inferred template counts. Generation probabilities in a later analysis came from a VDJ recombination model fitted to out-of-frame rearrangements, and those results were checked against IGoR. Hypergeometric tests were used in a later analysis to score TCR-TCR, TCR-HLA and TCR-CMV co-occurrence, with a repertoire-size bias correction applied to the TCR pairs. A later analysis estimated false discovery rates by permuting HLA or CMV assignments 20 times. In a later analysis, co-occurring TCRs were grouped using DBSCAN, with TCRdist sequence similarity added in when clustering inside HLA-allele-positive subsets. Repertoires with fewer than 30,000 or more than 120,000 public chains, plus five repertoires with anomalous nucleotide sharing, were excluded from co-occurrence clustering. Drawn from immuneACCESS, this table holds only the in-frame rearrangements with V and J called that TCRdb kept. Clones are partly lost; checked studies trace under half to an unresolved V gene and leave the rest unexplained. V, J and clone size reflect that table, while D and trimming were determined from the DNA. The table for this sample lists roughly 100,000 clones; roughly four fifths of them were counted only once. 3% to 4% of the sample is taken by the ten largest.

The cohort comprised several hundred healthy bone marrow donors. At the time of sampling, every cohort member was nominally healthy, though immune exposures that went unrecorded were likely present. The donor was CMV seropositive and was included in the group of 300 or so seropositive cohort members. Every donor gave a peripheral blood sample, and the peripheral blood mononuclear cells from that sample were used for TCR beta sequencing. Genomic DNA extraction from the blood cell samples was performed with the Qiagen DNeasy Blood Extraction Kit. These data belong to a study of cytomegalovirus exposure and HLA in healthy donors (dated by TCRdb to the late 2010s). Concerning the study at large: According to an earlier analysis of 587 of the donors, about 190 million T cells yielded 95 million to 140 million unique TCR beta sequences and approximately 280 Gb of sequence data. A later analysis re-examined previously published TCR beta repertoires from 600 to 700 donors and added high-resolution HLA genotyping to investigate patterns of TCR occurrence. A handful of DR-DQ haplotypes were handled as single units for association and clustering because linkage in the cohort was strong. Every discovery cohort repertoire had been produced on one sequencing platform. Donor age, sex, ethnicity and CMV serostatus were compiled alongside the repertoire data. Among roughly 400 genotyped donors of the cohort, an average of approximately 200,000 unique TCR beta nucleotide sequences was sequenced per donor, of which roughly 17% were non-productive. An earlier analysis of some 600 of the donors applied high-throughput TCR beta sequencing to assess whether each TCR beta V gene segment acted as functional or pseudogenic. Rather than using new phenotypic data, the later analysis identified candidate immune exposures from TCR beta sequences and from how often those sequences occurred across donors. A separate validation cohort of approximately 120 different subjects was used in addition to the approximately 700-subject first cohort. An early release that covered roughly 600 HLA-typed donors contained around 300 gigabases of sequencing data and 85 million to 100 million unique TCR sequences. HLA typing covered class I and class II loci at four-digit resolution. The study used immunosequencing to profile the T cell repertoires of several hundred subjects and linked those repertoires to cytomegalovirus serostatus. A later genetic analysis used genome-wide SNP genotypes for about 65% of the roughly 700 donors, treating that subset as a discovery cohort. High-throughput TCR immunosequencing, statistical association of individual TCRs with disease status, and machine learning were combined to predict cytomegalovirus infection status. Among the roughly 370 genotyped donors, approximately 76% belonged to the genetic ancestry cluster associated with self-reported Caucasian donors. Typing coverage differed by locus: A, B, C, DRB1 and DQB1 were typed in roughly 620-630 donors, DQA1 in 522, DPA1 in around 610, and DPB1 in just under 490. The study aimed to test whether cataloging public T cell receptors could reveal signatures of past pathogen exposure.

CDR1 and CDR2, per the germline V gene (reference sequence), are SEHNR and FQNEAQ. The CDR3 holds 14 amino acids from the cysteine to the phenylalanine. Just the 42-base CDR3 DNA is kept, in frame starting at base 1. V and J are truncated by 1 base and 5 bases respectively, leaving an intervening sequence of 9 bases. General study outcomes and caveats: A further reported finding was that TCR beta sequences accurately predicted the HLA-A and HLA-B alleles for most subjects in the first cohort. Because HLA typing was missing for some donors at each locus, association tests included only the typed subset. It was suggested by the authors that the approach could potentially be generalized to other disease states and immunological phenotypes. Because counts were too low, seventeen rarely observed V segments, including chromosome 9 orphons, were left out of the earlier analysis of over 550 of the donors. A later analysis associated 16,951 TCR beta sequences with specific HLA alleles at a false discovery rate of 0.05. The classifier was reported to diagnose cytomegalovirus status with high specificity and sensitivity in both the original and validation cohorts. While some public TCRs were present in many individuals, most TCR sequences turned up only very rarely across donors. In a later genetic analysis, fewer N-insertions in productive TCRs were reported among donors in an Asian-associated ancestry cluster than the approximately 710-donor mean. In vitro tests confirmed that a few of the cytomegalovirus-associated TCR beta chains recognize cytomegalovirus antigens. V-gene and J-gene trimming of TCR beta chains was associated with a missense DCLRE1C variant in a later genetic analysis, and the association was replicated in an independent cohort. In a later analysis, the rate of TCR association differed among HLA loci, with DRB1 alleles having the most associated TCRs and HLA-C alleles having the fewest. The only immune exposure information available for the cohort was CMV serostatus. The sequencing pipeline was judged likely to have produced a cluster of highly shared sequence variants as a technical artifact. The cohort was sequenced for TCR beta chains only, and without alpha or paired-chain data the features that could be detected were limited. In an earlier analysis of about 600 of the donors, most TCR beta V segments appeared in productive rearrangements about 90% or about 30% of the time, broadly matching IMGT annotations. Correlated functional status among segregating V segments might be attributable to linkage disequilibrium, but an unknown experimental factor could not be ruled out. When HLA alleles, especially DR and DQ, strongly co-occurred, attributing TCR associations to individual alleles was difficult. A total of 150 or so TCR beta chains were listed by the study as associated with cytomegalovirus. The 87-base-pair reads could not distinguish some IMGT-functional V segments, including TRBV6-2 and TRBV6-3, so those segments were excluded. Sequencing depth was assumed to be roughly uniform across donors in the presence/absence analyses, though that assumption may not hold. In a later analysis, HLA-associated TCR beta chains showed more clonal expansion and lower generation probabilities than non-associated chains that were equally common. A later analysis found that most CMV-associated TCR beta chains appeared HLA-restricted, with HLA associations seemingly driven largely by CMV exposure. In a later analysis, several top co-occurrence clusters were reported to appear linked to parvovirus B19, influenza, CMV and Epstein-Barr virus.

The TCR originated in a female donor in good health and CMV-seropositive. The sample was PBMCs. Rearrangement joined TRBV7-9 to TRBJ2-1; a weak D assignment points to TRBD2 (6 bases agree). The CDR3 here reads CASSLGPGDNEQFF. At the DNA level, the sequence is TGTGCCAGCAGCTTAGGTCCGGGGGACAATGAGCAGTTCTTC.